The 11 T cell receptor beta chains in this list originate from one sample, sequenced in a study of response to subunit inactivated influenza vaccine (dated by TCRdb to 2016 to 2019). This sample's time point label indicates: 45 days after influenza vaccine administration. The library was generated by RT-PCR. The sequencer was an Illumina HiSeq 2500. TCRdb reprocessed the public reads (quality trimming at Q25 with fastp, clone calling with MiXCR) and kept in-frame beta chains. Every distinct CDR3 protein forms one entry, paired with its most common genes and DNA. This sample has under 200,000 distinct CDR3 sequences in its table, and about a tenth of those were observed once. The ten largest clones take up 9.5% to 15% of the sample. The sample here was non-naive T cells sorted from PBMCs, taken 40 to 50 days after vaccination. Interpreted using the paper, the cell subset or site label stands for: memory T cell fraction. The receptors were gathered from a man in his forties or fifties who received an inactivated influenza vaccine. Donor details come from another sample of the same person, matched by shared clones.

V usage is TRBV5-1 and J usage is TRBJ2-2, with 10 bases matching TRBD1. Per the germline V gene, CDR1 is SGHRS and CDR2 is YFSETQ. This CDR3 has 17 amino acids. V lost 0 bases, J lost 1 base, and 3 bases stayed unmatched. The CDR3 spells CASSLAGTGVNTGELFF. CDR3 in DNA: TGCGCCAGCAGCTTGGCCGGGACAGGGGTGAACACCGGGGAGCTGTTTTTT. Together with reference TRBV5-1 and TRBJ2-2, the CDR3 gives the full variable domain: KAGVTQTPRYLIKTRGQQVTLSCSPISGHRSVSWYQQTPGQGLQFLFEYFSETQRNKGNFPGRFSGRQFSNSRSEMNVSTLELGDSALYLCASSLAGTGVNTGELFFGEGSRLTVL.

There are a few counts of this clonotype. J is TRBJ2-1 and V is TRBV6-2 or TRBV6-3, with TRBD2 as a possible D gene (6 bases). The V and J ends lost 3 bases and 0 bases respectively, with 24 bases between them. Germline CDR1 reads MNHEY; CDR2 reads SVGEGT. The CDR3 has 20 residues. The CDR3 reads CASSYSPPGVASDSYNEQFF. Here the CDR3 DNA reads TGTGCCAGCAGTTATTCACCCCCCGGGGTAGCTAGCGACTCCTACAATGAGCAGTTCTTC.

This chain uses TRBV12-2 with TRBJ2-2; the D call in the table, TRBD1, was not verified against the DNA. TRBV12-2 is given as a pseudogene. This CDR3 is built from 17 residues. This CDR3 reads CASRTGGQGACDGELFF. The CDR3 DNA is TGTGCAAGTCGCACAGGGGGACAGGGGGCTTGTGACGGGGAGCTGTTTTTT.

This clonotype was observed many times. The chain uses TRBV20-1 and TRBJ1-6; TRBD1 agrees at 8 bases. Trimming removed 4 bases from V and 8 bases from J; junction bases left unmatched: 7. This CDR3 has 14 amino acids. Germline values: CDR1 DFQATT, CDR2 SNEGSKA (reference sequence). The CDR3 is CSAKMDRVHSPLHF. CDR3 nucleotides: TGCAGTGCTAAAATGGACAGGGTGCATTCACCCCTCCACTTT.

Many counts were recorded for this clonotype. The chain links TRBV7-8 to TRBJ2-1; 14 bases map to TRBD2. CDR3 size: 15 residues. From germline, CDR1 is SGHVS and CDR2 FQNEAQ. J gave up 6 bases and V 3 bases, and 1 base lay outside the gene matches. CDR3 sequence reads: CASSFGLAGGNEQFF. Written as DNA, the CDR3 is TGTGCCAGCAGCTTTGGACTAGCGGGAGGCAATGAGCAGTTCTTC.

This clonotype showed up many times. This chain joins TRBV7-2 and TRBJ1-4, with D hard to call. Germline CDR1 and CDR2: SGHTA and FQGNSA. V gave up 4 bases and J gave up 3 bases, with 12 bases separating them. The CDR3 runs to 15 residues. The DNA for the CDR3 is TGTGCCAGCAGCTCCCGGCCGAATTCTAATGAAAAACTGTTTTTT. Translation: CASSSRPNSNEKLFF.

This chain uses TRBV7-2 with TRBJ2-5, with 7 bases lining up with TRBD1. CDR3 length: 16 residues. The germline gives CDR1 SGHTA, CDR2 FQGNSA. V shed 2 bases, J shed 5 bases, and the junction held 11 bases outside the gene matches. This CDR3 is CASSLRQGGFVETQYF. As DNA, the CDR3 is TGTGCCAGCAGCTTACGACAGGGTGGATTTGTGGAGACCCAGTACTTC.

The gene calls are TRBV4-3 and TRBJ2-7; TRBD1 aligns across 7 bases. The CDR3 totals 13 residues. V was clipped by 3 bases and J by 7 bases; unmatched bases: 6. CDR1 and CDR2 (germline): LGHNA, YSLEER. CDR3 DNA sequence: TGCGCCAGCAGCCAGTGGGACAGTCGTGAGCAGTACTTC. This codes for CASSQWDSREQYF.

This clonotype appeared a few times. A read error may produce the germline difference seen at one junction end. This chain connects TRBV20-1 to TRBJ2-7; TRBD2 agrees at 12 bases. Germline V gene lookup returns CDR1 DFQATT and CDR2 SNEGSKA (reference sequence). CDR3 length: 15 amino acids. The CDR3 sequence is CSAISGLAGSYAQYF. The CDR3, as DNA: TGCAGTGCTATCTCGGGACTAGCGGGCTCCTACGCGCAGTACTTC.

This clonotype was recorded at least ten times. V and J are TRBV29-1 and TRBJ2-4; 8 bases line up with TRBD2. Germline CDR1 SQVTM, CDR2 ANQGSEA. This CDR3 is built from 13 residues. The V gene end was trimmed by 1 base and the J gene end by 9 bases; junction bases not matched to a gene: 5. The CDR3 here is CSVEVTGGGIQYF. CDR3 nucleotides: TGCAGCGTTGAAGTGACGGGAGGGGGCATTCAGTACTTC.

In its sample, this clonotype was seen a few times. The gene calls are TRBV20-1 and TRBJ1-2; maybe TRBD1 (6 bases). CDR1 DFQATT and CDR2 SNEGSKA come from the germline V gene (reference sequence). The CDR3 totals 12 residues. V was trimmed by 3 bases and J by 6 bases, leaving 11 bases between them. The CDR3 loop is CSARSAGDGYTF. The CDR3 DNA follows: TGCAGTGCTAGGTCGGCAGGGGATGGCTACACCTTC.